The TCR beta chain described here comes from a study of blood T cell repertoires in COVID-19. Study in general: Samples of COVID-19 (acute and convalescent) were obtained from the United States, Italy and Spain. From T cells, B-cell-depleted T cells, or PBMCs came the material, which was cDNA or gDNA.

This CDR3 is 13 amino acids long. Germline V gene lookup returns CDR1 MNHEY and CDR2 SMNVEV (reference sequence). V was clipped by 2 bases and J by 3 bases, with 7 bases between them. Some clones are missing from TCRdb's copy, which holds only in-frame ones; the method was immunoSEQ multiplex PCR. The table records around 200,000 clones, less than 90% of them present only once. This clonotype was obtained from a woman aged 45-59 years with acute or convalescent COVID-19. The chain uses TRBV27 and TRBJ1-1; D remains ambiguous. The sequencing input was peripheral blood. CDR3 sequence: CASSLQTYTEAFF. DNA for the CDR3: TGTGCCAGCAGTTTACAGACATACACTGAAGCTTTCTTT.